A single sample is the source of the 11 T cell receptor beta chains below, sequenced in a study of beta chain features in type 1 diabetes. Findings and caveats of the study: The study found moderately but significantly shorter TCRB CDR3s in all four CD4+ subsets of Type 1 diabetes patients.

For these TCRs, the target antigens are not known. The authors reverse transcribed all of the isolated RNA, so sequencing captured expressed TCRB transcripts. Clones were read by immunoSEQ multiplex PCR, and TCRdb kept only the in-frame ones, dropping some. The top ten clones hold 0.065% to 0.095% of a sample with 200,000 to 250,000 clones, 16% of them seen once. Source material: naive CD4+ T cells from blood. The source of these receptors is a young man with type 1 diabetes.

V and J are TRBV18 and TRBJ2-6; no reliable D call. V was pared by 5 bases and J by 0 bases, with 5 bases between. Germline assignment: CDR1 KGHSH and CDR2 LQKENI. CDR3 size: 14 residues. The CDR3 region is CASSFDSGANVLTF. In DNA, the CDR3 is TGTGCCAGCTCATTTGACTCTGGGGCCAACGTCCTGACTTTC. The full variable domain, completed using reference TRBV18 and TRBJ2-6, is NAGVMQNPRHLVRRRGQEARLRCSPMKGHSHVYWYRQLPEEGLKFMVYLQKENIIDESGMPKERFSAEFPKEGPSILRIQQVVRGDSAAYFCASSFDSGANVLTFGAGSRLTVL.

The gene calls are TRBV4-2 and TRBJ2-3; D is uncertain. The V and J ends lost 0 bases and 0 bases respectively, with 7 bases between them. The length of the CDR3 is 15 residues. CDR1 and CDR2 (germline): LGHNA, YNFKEQ. The CDR3 bases are TGTGCCAGCAGCCAAGAGGGTTTCAGCACAGATACGCAGTATTTT. Its translation is CASSQEGFSTDTQYF.

Notes on this clone: The junction and the germline gene differ at one end; a read error may be behind it. The chain has TRBV9 and TRBJ2-1, with D hard to call. CDR1 is SGDLS and CDR2 is YYNGEE in the germline V gene. This CDR3 has 11 residues. This chain's CDR3 is CASSIYTEQFF. The CDR3 nucleotides read TGTGCCAGCAGCATCTACACTGAGCAGTTCTTC.

This chain links TRBV2 with TRBJ1-2, with a tentative D call TRBD1 (6 bases). Germline V lookup: CDR1 SNHLY, CDR2 FYNNEI. V shed 5 bases and J shed 7 bases, with 20 bases lying between them. CDR3 length: 15 residues. The chain's CDR3 is CASSPTTGSWTGYTF. The CDR3 DNA follows: TGTGCCAGCAGTCCGACCACAGGGAGTTGGACTGGCTACACCTTC.

The chain combines TRBV7-2 with TRBJ1-5; 9 nucleotides line up with TRBD1. Germline CDR1 and CDR2: SGHTA and FQGNSA. This CDR3 is 15 amino acids long. V gave up 5 bases and J gave up 2 bases; unmatched junction bases: 4. This chain's CDR3 is CASSAQGAGNQPQHF. Here the CDR3 DNA reads TGTGCCAGCAGCGCACAGGGGGCAGGCAATCAGCCCCAGCATTTT.

The V and J genes are TRBV27 and TRBJ2-2; no firm D call. V dropped 7 bases and J dropped 1 base, with 10 bases sitting between them. The CDR3 has 14 residues. CDR1 and CDR2 (germline): MNHEY, SMNVEV (reference sequence). Here the CDR3 reads CASTQYRNTGELFF. As DNA, the CDR3 is TGTGCCAGCACCCAGTACAGGAACACCGGGGAGCTGTTTTTT.

CDR3 sequence (DNA): TGTGCCAGCAGTGAAGGGAGCAACAATGGGCCCCAGCATTTT. Protein product: CASSEGSNNGPQHF. The J gene is TRBJ1-5, the V gene TRBV6-1; no clear D. CDR1 and CDR2 (germline): MNHNS, SASEGT. Trimming shortened V by 1 base and J by 9 bases, and 13 bases separated the two germline ends. This CDR3 contains 14 residues.

The chain couples TRBV28 to TRBJ2-1; perhaps D is TRBD1 or TRBD2 (5 bases each). V was trimmed by 7 bases and J by 2 bases, leaving 18 bases between them. The CDR3 is 16 amino acids. The germline V gene encodes CDR1 MDHEN and CDR2 SYDVKM. The CDR3 spells CASTFQPGRAYNEQFF. In DNA form, the CDR3 reads TGTGCCAGCACCTTCCAGCCAGGGAGAGCCTACAATGAGCAGTTCTTC.

This clone was seen only a few times. The V call is TRBV7-9, the J call TRBJ2-7, with unresolved D. CDR3 length: 15 amino acids. Germline V lookup: CDR1 SEHNR, CDR2 FQNEAQ (reference sequence). Trimming took off 1 base at V and 3 bases at J, with 13 bases between the two ends. The CDR3 coding sequence is TGTGCCAGCAGCTTAGGTAGGGAAGCGATCTACGAGCAGTACTTC. This gives the protein CASSLGREAIYEQYF.

The genes are TRBV5-4 and TRBJ2-2; the match to TRBD2 covers 8 bases. This CDR3 spans 14 amino acids. V lost 4 bases and J lost 6; bases outside the gene matches: 5. CDR1 and CDR2 (germline): SGHNT, YYREEE (reference sequence). CDR3 loop: CASSLSGTAGELFF. CDR3 coding DNA: TGTGCCAGCAGCCTTAGCGGGACGGCCGGGGAGCTGTTTTTT.

This clone was detected only a few times. V and J are TRBV21-1 and TRBJ2-5; the D segment call TRBD1 is taken from the table without a DNA check. TRBV21-1 represents a pseudogene. The CDR3 is made up of 16 amino acids. In DNA, the CDR3 is TGTGCCAGCAGCAAAGGACGGACAGGGTGGGTAGAGACCCAGTACTTC. Translating gives CASSKGRTGWVETQYF.